This TCR beta chain appears in the sequencing data of a study of blood T cell repertoires in COVID-19. In the study overall: Sites in the United States, Italy and Spain provided acute and convalescent COVID-19 samples. T cells, B-cell-depleted T cells, or PBMCs provided the cDNA or gDNA that served as material.

Study processing details: By means of reference gene primer amplification, nucleated cell counts were estimated. Clones were sequenced by immunoSEQ multiplex PCR, and TCRdb holds only the in-frame ones, with some missing. V, J and clone size are taken as reported in that table, and D and trimming were inferred from the DNA itself. The sample has some 360,000 clones, 88% seen once; the top ten hold just over 1%. Looked up from germline, CDR1 is MNHEY and CDR2 is SMNVEV (reference sequence). Deletions cut 5 bases from V and 1 base from J, with 16 bases between. The CDR3 runs to 16 residues. Categorization into cohorts depended on clinical history that participants reported.

The sequencing sample was made of PBMCs or T cells enriched from blood (not recorded which). The V gene is TRBV27, the J gene TRBJ2-3, with D possibly TRBD2 on 7 matching bases. The receptor was isolated from a woman in her 30s who had been exposed to COVID-19. In DNA, the CDR3 is TGTGCCAGCAGTCCCCGGGGAGGGGGAGGCACAGATACGCAGTATTTT. Residues: CASSPRGGGGTDTQYF.